This is a list of T cell receptor beta chains from one sample in a study of OX40 agonist ivuxolimab in advanced cancers. Assay used: immunoSEQ multiplex PCR; TCRdb lists only in-frame clones, some missing. The table lists 15,000 to 20,000 clones, 70% to 90% of them singletons. The input for sequencing was CD4+ or CD8+ T cells sorted from blood, taken in a trial of the OX40 agonist ivuxolimab. The receptors originated from an adult with an advanced solid tumor such as melanoma, head and neck, liver or kidney cancer. Both conserved end residues are trimmed from each CDR3.

v_call: TRBV19
cdr3_aa: ASRVYSGSQDNEQF

v_call: TRBV11-2
cdr3_aa: ASSLGLRAGEAF

v_call: TRBV27
cdr3_aa: ASSPRDSSYEQY

v_call: TRBV5-8
cdr3_aa: ASSLGQAGNSRTDTQY

v_call: TRBV7-8
cdr3_aa: ASSFLAELDEQF

v_call: TRBV14
cdr3_aa: ASSQVNTGELF

v_call: TRBV14
cdr3_aa: ASSPLAGDADTQY

v_call: TRBV29-1
cdr3_aa: SVPKGGEAF

v_call: TRBV6-4
cdr3_aa: ASSRTGGTDTQY

v_call: TRBV9
cdr3_aa: ASSVAGKPGEQY

v_call: TRBV13
cdr3_aa: ASSFRKDSFGDTQY

v_call: TRBV29-1
cdr3_aa: SVVPGGQSSYEQY

v_call: TRBV28
cdr3_aa: ASSSRGGRNTGELF

v_call: TRBV18
cdr3_aa: ASSPLGNTGELF

v_call: TRBV7-9
cdr3_aa: ASSPKGGSEQF

v_call: TRBV6-5
cdr3_aa: ASSISSYEQY

v_call: TRBV10-3
cdr3_aa: ASFDAGGINEKLF